This TCR beta chain was identified in a study of blood T cell repertoires in COVID-19. This CDR3 spans 14 amino acids. Trimming at V came to 5 bases and at J to 3 bases, leaving 4 bases not matched to a gene. Germline CDR1 and CDR2: SGHVS and FQNEAQ. TCRdb's copy holds only in-frame clones and misses some; the assay was immunoSEQ multiplex PCR. The table shows 200,000 to 300,000 clones, with approximately 88% occurring only once. The chain has TRBV7-8 and TRBJ2-7, with 10 positions matching TRBD2. Specimen: PBMCs or T cells enriched from blood (not recorded which). The sequence derives from a woman aged 40 to 55 with acute COVID-19. The CDR3 region has the DNA TGTGCCAGCAGCCGGACTAGCGGAAACTACGAGCAGTACGTC. Protein sequence: CASSRTSGNYEQYV.